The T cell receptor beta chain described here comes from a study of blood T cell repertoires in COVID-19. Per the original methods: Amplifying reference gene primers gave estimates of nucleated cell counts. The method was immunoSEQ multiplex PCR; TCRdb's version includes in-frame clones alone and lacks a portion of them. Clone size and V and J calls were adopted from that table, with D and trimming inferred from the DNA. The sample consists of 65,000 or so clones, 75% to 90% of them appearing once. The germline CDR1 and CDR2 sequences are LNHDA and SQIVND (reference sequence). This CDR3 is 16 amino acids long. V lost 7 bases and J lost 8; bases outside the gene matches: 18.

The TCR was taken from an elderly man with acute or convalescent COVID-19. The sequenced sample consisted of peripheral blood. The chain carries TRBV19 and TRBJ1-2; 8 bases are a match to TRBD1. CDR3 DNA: TGTGCCAGTAATCAGGGGGCTAGAAGGCTATCCGGGGGCTACACCTTC. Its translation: CASNQGARRLSGGYTF. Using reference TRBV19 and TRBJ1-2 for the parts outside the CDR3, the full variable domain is DGGITQSPKYLFRKEGQNVTLSCEQNLNHDAMYWYRQDPGQGLRLIYYSQIVNDFQKGDIAEGYSVSREKKESFPLTVTSAQKNPTAFYLCASNQGARRLSGGYTFGSGTRLTVV.